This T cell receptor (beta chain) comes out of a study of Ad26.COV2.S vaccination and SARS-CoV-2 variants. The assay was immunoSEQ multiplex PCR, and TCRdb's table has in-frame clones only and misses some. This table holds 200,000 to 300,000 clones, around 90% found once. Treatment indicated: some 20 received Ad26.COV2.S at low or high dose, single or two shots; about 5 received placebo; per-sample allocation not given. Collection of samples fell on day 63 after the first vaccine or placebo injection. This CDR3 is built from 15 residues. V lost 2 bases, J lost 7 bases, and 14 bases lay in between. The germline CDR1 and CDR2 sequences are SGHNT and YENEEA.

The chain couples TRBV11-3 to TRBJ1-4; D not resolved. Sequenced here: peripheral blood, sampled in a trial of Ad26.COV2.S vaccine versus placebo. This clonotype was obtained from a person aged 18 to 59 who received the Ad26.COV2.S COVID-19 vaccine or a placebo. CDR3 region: CASSLRWWISEKLFF. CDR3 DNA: TGTGCCAGCAGCTTAAGATGGTGGATTAGTGAAAAACTGTTTTTT.